The rows below give T cell receptor beta chains drawn from one sample of a study of blood T cells in healthy people across ages. MiXCR was run by TCRdb on the 5' RACE reads, yielding one entry per CDR3 protein. The data contain hundreds of thousands of distinct CDR3 sequences, about 61% of them singletons. The sample comprised blood. These receptors all come from a man aged 40-55 years in good health. Each CDR3 is given with its conserved first and last residue. D genes are given only for firm matches. Clone size is shown for a subset of rows, as once, few, many or a class of expanded clone.

j_call,d_call,v_call,clone_size,cdr3_nt,cdr3_aa
TRBJ2-7,TRBD1,TRBV3-1,NA,TGTGCCAGCAGCCGTGGGACAGGGGGCTCCTACGAGCAGTACTTC,CASSRGTGGSYEQYF
TRBJ2-4,TRBD2,TRBV4-2,few,TGTGCCAGCAGCCAGCTGACTAGCGGGAGTGGGGACATTCAGTACTTC,CASSQLTSGSGDIQYF
TRBJ2-7,NA,TRBV6-2/TRBV6-3,few,TGTGCCAGCACGTACGCCGCCAACGAGCAGTACTTC,CASTYAANEQYF
TRBJ2-1,NA,TRBV7-9,NA,TGTGCCAGCAGCCTGAACCAAATCGACAATGAGCAGTTCTTC,CASSLNQIDNEQFF
TRBJ2-1,TRBD2,TRBV6-6,NA,TGTGCCAGCAGTTACCTCGGAGCGGGGGCCCCTAGGAATGAGCAGTTCTTC,CASSYLGAGAPRNEQFF
TRBJ1-4,TRBD1,TRBV20-1,few,TGCAGTGCTAGAGATTCCCTCGCGACAGGGATCAATGAAAAACTGTTTTTT,CSARDSLATGINEKLFF
TRBJ2-3,TRBD2,TRBV6-1,NA,TGTGCCAGCAGTAGGGACCGTCGGGGGGTGGTTCCAGATACGCAGTATTTT,CASSRDRRGVVPDTQYF
TRBJ1-5,TRBD1,TRBV28,NA,TGTGCCAGCAGCTCCGACAGGGGGCTAGAACGAGACCAGCCCCAGCATTTT,CASSSDRGLERDQPQHF
TRBJ2-5,TRBD2,TRBV4-2,few,TGTGCCAGCAGCCAAGACCTGGCGGGAGGAACCAAGACCCAGTACTTC,CASSQDLAGGTKTQYF
TRBJ1-2,TRBD1,TRBV27,NA,TGTGCCAGCAAGCGGACAGGAGGCCTCAACTATGGCTACACCTTC,CASKRTGGLNYGYTF
TRBJ2-1,NA,TRBV7-9,once,TGTGCCAGCAGCTTGCGTTCGGGCGGCGATAATGAGCAGTTCTTC,CASSLRSGGDNEQFF
TRBJ1-2,NA,TRBV25-1,NA,TGTGCCAGCAGTGAATTTAAGGGGTATGGCTACACCTTC,CASSEFKGYGYTF
TRBJ2-5,NA,TRBV9,few,TGTGCCAGCTTCACAAAAGAGACCCAGTACTTC,CASFTKETQYF
TRBJ2-3,TRBD1,TRBV6-6,NA,TGTGCCAGCAGTAACAGGGGCACGCAGTATTTT,CASSNRGTQYF
TRBJ2-3,TRBD2,TRBV24-1,NA,TGTGCCACCAGTAGCGGGGACCAACTCAGTACGCAGTATTTT,CATSSGDQLSTQYF
TRBJ1-4,NA,TRBV27,NA,TGTGCCAGCAGTCCTTACCTCGGACGTAAAAATGAAAAACTGTTTTTT,CASSPYLGRKNEKLFF
TRBJ1-5,TRBD1,TRBV19,once,TGTGCCAGTAGCCGGGGGGCAGGACAGGGTTGGGATCAGCCCCAGCATTTT,CASSRGAGQGWDQPQHF
TRBJ2-7,NA,TRBV11-3,few,TGTGCCAGCAGCTTAGTCCCAGGGTACGAGCAGTACTTC,CASSLVPGYEQYF
TRBJ1-4,NA,TRBV7-9,few,TGTGCCAGCAGCTCCAAGCCGGGACAAGTTAATGAAAAACTGTTTTTT,CASSSKPGQVNEKLFF
TRBJ2-7,TRBD2,TRBV6-2/TRBV6-3,NA,TGTGCCAGCAGTTACGGGGTTAGCGGGAGCTCCTACGAGCAGTACTTC,CASSYGVSGSSYEQYF
TRBJ2-7,NA,TRBV4-1,NA,TGCGCCAGCAGCCAAGGGGATAGGTACAGGAGCTCCTACGAGCAGTACTTC,CASSQGDRYRSSYEQYF